This TCR beta chain came from a study of T-cell memory formation after mild COVID-19. Study details: In these data, TCR clusters were largely donor specific.

General study results and limits: SARS-CoV-2 specificity was not confirmed for second-wave clones peaking on day 37. Day 15 to 85 contracting clones showed balanced CD4/CD8; later expanders leaned CD4+.

It was 5'RACE with constant-segment primers that produced the TCR alpha and TCR beta cDNA libraries, which carried sample barcodes and UMIs. TCRdb processed the 5' RACE reads anew with MiXCR; each CDR3 protein has one entry. The profile covers about 560,000 distinct CDR3 sequences, with roughly a sixth appearing a single time and roughly 7.8% taken by the ten largest. Concerning this clonotype: The antigen is not known.

CDR1 and CDR2 from the germline V gene are SGHTA and FQGNSA. CDR3 length: 9 amino acids. The V and J genes are TRBV7-2 and TRBJ2-7; unclear D gene. This clonotype was sampled from an adult woman who had mild COVID-19 (a few samples of this study predate the infection). Cell type and time point are not known. Sequencing was performed on PBMCs or a T cell subset sorted from them (not recorded which). This CDR3 reads CASSLPGDV. The CDR3 bases are TGTGCCAGCAGCTTACCTGGGGACGTC.